The 8 T cell receptor beta chains reported below all come from one sample, sequenced in a study of blood T cell repertoires in COVID-19. Some clones are missing from TCRdb's copy, which holds only in-frame ones; the method was immunoSEQ multiplex PCR. The data hold about 260,000 clones, with approximately 86% observed a single time. The sample taken for sequencing was peripheral blood. The receptor set was obtained from a man younger than 45 with active or convalescent COVID-19.

This clone was counted once. V and J are TRBV6-5 and TRBJ1-1; D might be TRBD1 (6 bases). Germline loops: CDR1 MNHEY, CDR2 SVGAGI. This CDR3 has 15 amino acids. The V and J ends lost 6 bases and 0 bases respectively, with 14 bases between them. DNA of the CDR3: TGTGCCAGCAGCCCCGGGGGGGGCATGAACACTGAAGCTTTCTTT. Translating it yields CASSPGGGMNTEAFF.

The J gene is TRBJ2-7, the V gene TRBV5-1; possibly TRBD1 for D (5 bases). CDR1 is SGHRS, CDR2 YFSETQ, per germline. V shed 0 bases and J shed 3 bases, with 10 bases lying between them. This CDR3 region has 14 residues. The CDR3 DNA reads as TGCGCCAGCAGCTTGGACAGGAACCTCTACGAGCAGTACTTC. Residues: CASSLDRNLYEQYF.

The chain has TRBV12-3 or TRBV12-4 and TRBJ2-7; 7 bases agree with TRBD1. Trimming took 7 bases from V and 3 from J; bases not matched to a gene: 0. CDR3 length: 11 residues. CDR3 loop: CASTGGYEQYF. The DNA of the CDR3 is TGTGCCAGCACAGGGGGCTACGAGCAGTACTTC.

J is TRBJ2-1 and V is TRBV5-4, with 7 bases identical to TRBD1. V lost 2 bases, J lost 9 bases, and 8 bases stayed unmatched. Looked up from germline, CDR1 is SGHNT and CDR2 is YYREEE (reference sequence). The CDR3 has 14 residues. CDR3 in DNA: TGTGCCAGCAGCTTAGACAGGGCTTGGGGTGAGCAGTTCTTC. It encodes CASSLDRAWGEQFF.

The chain is built from TRBV20-1 and TRBJ1-2, with 7 nucleotides matching TRBD1. Germline-derived CDR1 and CDR2 are DFQATT and SNEGSKA (reference sequence). V gave up 3 bases and J gave up 6 bases; unmatched junction bases: 10. This CDR3 contains 14 residues. The CDR3 loop is CSASQTGLSNGYTF. CDR3 DNA: TGCAGTGCTAGTCAGACAGGGTTAAGTAATGGCTACACCTTC.

This clone was seen only a few times. This chain links TRBV5-1 with TRBJ2-6; possibly TRBD1 for D (6 bases). CDR1 and CDR2 from the germline V gene are SGHRS and YFSETQ. Trimming took off 2 bases at V and 4 bases at J, with 13 bases between the two ends. The CDR3 runs 16 residues. The CDR3 DNA is TGCGCCAGCAGCTTCATTACAGGGAGAGGGGCCAACGTCCTGACTTTC. Translated: CASSFITGRGANVLTF.

This clone appeared once. V and J are TRBV5-4 and TRBJ2-7, with 9 positions matching TRBD1. V shed 4 bases and J 3 bases; nucleotides not matched to a gene: 5. This CDR3 region has 14 residues. Germline V gene lookup returns CDR1 SGHNT and CDR2 YYREEE (reference sequence). CDR3 in DNA: TGTGCCAGCAGCGACCGGGACAGGGTCTACGAGCAGTACTTC. Translating it yields CASSDRDRVYEQYF.

The chain links TRBV10-3 to TRBJ1-2; TRBD1 is a possible D gene (5 bases). The CDR3 sequence is 13 residues long. Germline V lookup: CDR1 ENHRY, CDR2 SYGVKD. V dropped 10 bases and J dropped 1 base, with 13 bases sitting between them. The CDR3 nucleotides are TGTGCCACTGCCCCGACAGTTAACTATGGCTACACCTTC. Translating it yields CATAPTVNYGYTF.